The T cell receptor (beta chain) described here comes from a study of shared clonotypes between healthy human individuals. Sequencing used immunoSEQ multiplex PCR; TCRdb keeps in-frame clones, though not all of them. The table records about 1.5 million clones, approximately 96% of them present only once. Germline CDR1 LGHNA, CDR2 YSLEER. Trimming removed 0 bases at V and 3 bases at J, with 18 bases between. This CDR3 is built from 17 residues. The chain couples TRBV4-3 to TRBJ2-7; D remains ambiguous. This TCR was recovered from a young man in good health. What was sequenced was naive CD4+ T cells sorted from blood. The subset here: CD45RA+ positively selected. CDR3 in amino acids: CASSQETATQISYEQYF. In nucleotides, the CDR3 is TGCGCCAGCAGCCAAGAGACTGCGACCCAGATTAGCTACGAGCAGTACTTC.